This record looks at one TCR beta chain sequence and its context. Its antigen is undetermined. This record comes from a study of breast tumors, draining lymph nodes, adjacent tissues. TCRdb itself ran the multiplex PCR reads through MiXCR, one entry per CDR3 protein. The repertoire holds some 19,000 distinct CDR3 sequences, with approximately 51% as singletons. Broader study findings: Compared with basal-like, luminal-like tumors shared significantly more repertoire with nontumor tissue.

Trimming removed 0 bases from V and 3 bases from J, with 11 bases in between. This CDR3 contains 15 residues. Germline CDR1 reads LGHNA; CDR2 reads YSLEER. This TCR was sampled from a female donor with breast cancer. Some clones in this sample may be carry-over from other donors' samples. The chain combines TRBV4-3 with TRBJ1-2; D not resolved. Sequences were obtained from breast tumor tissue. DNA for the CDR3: TGCGCCAGCAGCCAAGATTTCTCTGGGGACTATGGCTACACCTTC. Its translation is CASSQDFSGDYGYTF.